The 31 T cell receptor beta chains in this list originate from one sample, sequenced in a study of breast tumors, draining lymph nodes, adjacent tissues. The lymph nodes were axillary draining lymph nodes from breast cancer patients. Via MiXCR, TCRdb re-called the multiplex PCR reads, giving one row per CDR3 protein. The table includes 150,000 to 200,000 distinct CDR3 sequences, about 33% detected once. Sequences were obtained from axillary lymph node tissue. The receptor source for this set is a female donor with breast cancer. Some clones in this sample may be carry-over from other donors' samples.

This clonotype was picked up many times. The V and J genes are TRBV7-2 and TRBJ2-7, with D hard to call. V shed 2 bases and J shed 3 bases, with 11 bases lying between them. The CDR3 contains 14 residues. Germline-derived CDR1 and CDR2 are SGHTA and FQGNSA. The CDR3 region has the DNA TGTGCCAGCAGCTTATCGGAGCTTAGCTACGAGCAGTACTTC. Amino acids: CASSLSELSYEQYF.

There are a few counts of this clonotype. CDR3 DNA sequence: TGTGCCAGCAGTTCCGACAGGAATGAAGCTTTCTTT. Its translation is CASSSDRNEAFF. The V gene is TRBV2, the J gene TRBJ1-1, with a possible D match to TRBD1 (6 bases). Trimming took off 5 bases at V and 7 bases at J, with 11 bases between the two ends. The length of the CDR3 is 12 residues. Germline CDR1 and CDR2: SNHLY and FYNNEI. The full variable domain, rest sourced from reference TRBV2 and TRBJ1-1, is EPEVTQTPSHQVTQMGQEVILRCVPISNHLYFYWYRQILGQKVEFLVSFYNNEISEKSEIFDDQFSVERPDGSNFTLKIRSTKLEDSAMYFCASSSDRNEAFFGQGTRLTVV.

This clonotype turned up a few times. It may be a read error: a sequence one base away is much more abundant. V is TRBV5-4 and J is TRBJ1-2; 8 bases fit TRBD1. Looked up from germline, CDR1 is SGHNT and CDR2 is YYREEE (reference sequence). V lost 4 bases and J lost 3; bases outside the gene matches: 5. There are 14 residues in the CDR3. DNA of the CDR3: TGTGCCAGCAGCGTGGGACAGGCCGACTATGGCTACACCTTC. Its translation is CASSVGQADYGYTF.

The J gene is TRBJ2-2, the V gene TRBV7-9; a possible D gene is TRBD1 (6 bases). The CDR3 extends over 16 amino acids. V lost 1 base to trimming and J lost 6 bases, with 15 bases between them. Germline assignment: CDR1 SEHNR and CDR2 FQNEAQ (reference sequence). CDR3 in DNA: TGTGCCAGCAGCTTAGTGGGGGCGCAAATTCCCGGGGAGCTGTTTTTT. The encoded protein is CASSLVGAQIPGELFF.

On this clonotype: This likely comes from a read error, as the CDR3 has no conserved phenylalanine or tryptophan at its end. Because the CDR3's place on the DNA is in doubt, the DNA is left out and the CDR3 is given as listed by TCRdb. This chain joins TRBV7-6 and TRBJ2-3; the DNA was not compared with TRBD1, the D call given in the table. The CDR3 length is 15 residues, termini included. The germline V gene has CDR1 SGHVS and CDR2 FNYEAQ. CDR3 protein: CASSLTGSHTDTRYL.

CDR3 in amino acids: CASSQFLQGAYQPQHF. The CDR3 bases are TGTGCCAGCAGTCAATTTTTACAGGGGGCCTATCAGCCCCAGCATTTT. The chain is built from TRBV6-1 and TRBJ1-5, with 9 positions matching TRBD1. Trimming took 5 bases from V and 5 from J; bases not matched to a gene: 10. Germline-derived CDR1 and CDR2 are MNHNS and SASEGT. The CDR3 spans 16 residues.

This clonotype was recorded many times. The genes are TRBV20-1 and TRBJ1-2; a possible D gene is TRBD1 (5 bases). The germline V gene encodes CDR1 DFQATT and CDR2 SNEGSKA (reference sequence). This CDR3 contains 12 residues. The V and J ends lost 0 bases and 5 bases respectively, with 7 bases between them. The CDR3 loop reads CSARDREYGYTF. The DNA of the CDR3 is TGCAGTGCTAGAGACAGGGAGTATGGCTACACCTTC.

The chain links TRBV6-5 to TRBJ2-3, with 8 bases lining up with TRBD2. Germline-derived CDR1 and CDR2 are MNHEY and SVGAGI. Germline trimming cut 2 bases from V and 11 bases from J; bases unmatched to any gene: 9. This CDR3 region has 14 residues. In DNA form, the CDR3 reads TGTGCCAGCAGTTACCTAACTAGCGGCAATGAGCAGTATTTT. Its protein is CASSYLTSGNEQYF.

The rearrangement uses TRBV7-9 and TRBJ1-1; tentative D call: TRBD1 (6 bases). CDR1 is SEHNR and CDR2 is FQNEAQ in the germline V gene (reference sequence). CDR3 length: 16 amino acids. Trimming shortened V by 5 bases and J by 1 base, and 17 bases separated the two germline ends. CDR3 bases: TGTGCCAGCAGCACGCCACAGGGCTGGAGGAACACTGAAGCTTTCTTT. It encodes CASSTPQGWRNTEAFF.

Notes on this clonotype: The junction departs from germline at one end; a sequencing error may be responsible. The rearrangement uses TRBV7-3 and TRBJ1-2; D is ambiguous. There are 12 residues in the CDR3. The germline CDR1 and CDR2 sequences are SGHTA and FQGTGA. This CDR3 is CAGSLEGLGYTF. CDR3 nucleotide sequence: TGTGCCGGCAGCTTGGAAGGGCTTGGTTACACCTTC.

This clonotype was seen ten or more times. The rearrangement links TRBV7-2 to TRBJ2-1; 8 nucleotides align to TRBD2. Trimming took 1 base from V and 5 from J; bases not matched to a gene: 7. Germline CDR1 and CDR2: SGHTA and FQGNSA. CDR3 length equals 16 residues. The CDR3 loop reads CASSLVGGGLHNEQFF. CDR3 coding DNA: TGTGCCAGCAGCTTAGTGGGCGGGGGGCTCCACAATGAGCAGTTCTTC.

This clonotype was counted between two and nine times. The chain's CDR3 is CATQDGGRIPEAFF. As DNA, the CDR3 is TGTGCCACCCAAGACGGGGGGCGAATCCCTGAAGCTTTCTTT. J is TRBJ1-1 and V is TRBV6-6; D perhaps matches TRBD1 (6 bases). CDR1 and CDR2 from the germline V gene are MNHNY and SVGAGI (reference sequence). The germline V and J ends were trimmed by 10 bases and 6 bases, with 21 bases remaining between them. The CDR3 runs to 14 residues.

This clonotype was seen ten or more times. The chain couples TRBV7-3 to TRBJ2-5; 8 nucleotides match TRBD1. Losses at the gene ends were 3 bases for V and 11 bases for J; bases not matched to a gene: 8. The germline V gene has CDR1 SGHTA and CDR2 FQGTGA. This CDR3 has 13 amino acids. The DNA of the CDR3 is TGTGCCAGCAGCTTCGGACAGGGAAGGGCTCAGTACTTC. Translated: CASSFGQGRAQYF.

Worth noting for this clonotype: A read error may account for a junction end that differs from germline. The V call is TRBV5-1, the J call TRBJ2-2, with D possibly called TRBD1 or TRBD2 (6 bases each). The CDR3 has 17 residues. CDR1 and CDR2 from the germline V gene are SGHRS and YFSETQ. Here the CDR3 reads CASSLAKTGGNTGELSW. The CDR3 nucleotides read TGCGCCAGCAGCTTGGCCAAGACAGGAGGGAACACCGGGGAGCTGTCTTGG.

This clonotype was detected ten times or more. The rearrangement links TRBV7-8 to TRBJ2-5, with TRBD1 identical over 9 bases. Losses at the gene ends were 3 bases for V and 5 bases for J; bases not matched to a gene: 4. The CDR3 loop spans 14 amino acids. In germline, CDR1 is SGHVS, CDR2 FQNEAQ. Here the CDR3 reads CASSFGTGTETQYF. The CDR3 nucleotides read TGTGCCAGCAGCTTCGGGACAGGGACGGAGACCCAGTACTTC.

V is TRBV5-6 and J is TRBJ2-2, with 7 positions matching TRBD1. V shed 2 bases and J 7 bases; nucleotides not matched to a gene: 2. This CDR3 region has 13 residues. CDR1 is SGHDT, CDR2 YYEEEE, per germline. CDR3: CASSFGQVGELFF. CDR3 bases: TGTGCCAGCAGCTTTGGACAGGTCGGGGAGCTGTTTTTT.

This clonotype was detected ten times or more. The chain joins TRBV12-5 to TRBJ2-2, with D unresolved. Trimming took off 4 bases at V and 4 bases at J, with 13 bases between the two ends. This CDR3 has 15 residues. Germline CDR1 reads LGHNT; CDR2 reads FRNRAP. The CDR3 sequence: CASGSEFWGTGELFF. CDR3 DNA sequence: TGTGCTAGTGGTTCGGAGTTTTGGGGCACCGGGGAGCTGTTTTTT.

About this clonotype: A read error is likely, as this CDR3 ends without the conserved phenylalanine or tryptophan. The chain is built from TRBV11-3 and TRBJ2-1; 8 bases agree with TRBD2. Germline trimming cut 10 bases from V and 7 bases from J; bases unmatched to any gene: 9. Germline V gives CDR1 SGHNT, CDR2 YENEEA. The CDR3 loop spans 13 amino acids. The CDR3 protein is CATRGGARNEQFS. The DNA of the CDR3 is TGTGCCACCCGGGGGGGGGCGCGTAATGAGCAGTTCTCC.

This chain joins TRBV7-9 and TRBJ2-5; 8 bases map to TRBD1. V lost 5 bases to trimming and J lost 2 bases; unmatched junction nucleotides: 10. CDR1 and CDR2 from the germline V gene are SEHNR and FQNEAQ (reference sequence). The CDR3 is 16 amino acids. CDR3 bases: TGTGCCAGCAGCCCATACACAGGGGGATCACAAGAGACCCAGTACTTC. It specifies CASSPYTGGSQETQYF.

This clonotype appeared many times. The chain couples TRBV10-3 to TRBJ1-4; D is perhaps TRBD1 (5 bases). The CDR3 contains 13 residues. Germline loops: CDR1 ENHRY, CDR2 SYGVKD. Trimming took off 4 bases at V and 2 bases at J, with 5 bases between the two ends. CDR3 protein: CAISGGTNEKLFF. Written as DNA, the CDR3 is TGTGCCATCAGTGGGGGGACTAATGAAAAACTGTTTTTT.

This chain joins TRBV20-1 and TRBJ1-2; TRBD1 might be the D (6 bases). CDR3 length: 14 amino acids. Trimming took off 1 base at V and 0 bases at J, with 9 bases between the two ends. The germline V gene encodes CDR1 DFQATT and CDR2 SNEGSKA (reference sequence). DNA for the CDR3: TGCAGTGCTAGAGGACAGGCAGCTAACTATGGCTACACCTTC. Residues: CSARGQAANYGYTF.

As to this clonotype: A read error may account for a junction end that differs from germline. CDR3 nucleotide sequence: TGTGCCAGCAGCCCTGGGGTAGCGGCACCTCGGGATACGCAGTGTTTT. This translates into CASSPGVAAPRDTQCF. The rearrangement uses TRBV11-1 and TRBJ2-3, with D possibly matching TRBD2 (6 bases). There are 16 residues in the CDR3. CDR1 is SGHAT and CDR2 is FQDESV in the germline V gene (reference sequence). The variable domain in full, with the rest retrieved from reference TRBV11-1 and TRBJ2-3, is EAEVAQSPRYKITEKSQAVAFWCDPISGHATLYWYRQILGQGPELLVQFQDESVVDDSQLPKDRFSAERLKGVDSTLKIQPAELGDSAMYLCASSPGVAAPRDTQCFGPGTRLTVL.

Concerning this clonotype: One end of the junction varies from germline; a read error may be responsible. The chain uses TRBV7-2 and TRBJ1-1; a weak D match, TRBD1 (5 bases). The CDR3 runs to 17 residues. CDR1 is SGHTA and CDR2 is FQGNSA in the germline V gene. CDR3 region: CASSLYLMGRRNTQAFF. The CDR3 coding sequence is TGTGCCAGCAGCCTATATTTGATGGGACGCCGGAACACTCAAGCTTTCTTT.

CDR3 coding DNA: TGTGCCAGCAGTCCCTCACTAAGCTACGAGCAGTACTTC. Translation: CASSPSLSYEQYF. This chain uses TRBV6-2 or TRBV6-3 with TRBJ2-7; D is unresolved. Germline-derived CDR1 and CDR2 are MNHEY and SVGEGT. V was pared by 5 bases and J by 3 bases, with 11 bases between. This CDR3 has 13 amino acids.

In its sample, this clonotype was seen many times. This chain connects TRBV12-3 or TRBV12-4 to TRBJ2-7; weak D call: TRBD2 (6 bases). The length of the CDR3 is 14 residues. V lost 7 bases to trimming and J lost 5 bases, with 18 bases between them. The CDR3 DNA follows: TGTGCCAGCACCCTCAGACTAGAGTGGGACGAGCAGTACTTC. It translates to CASTLRLEWDEQYF.

This clonotype was seen at least ten times. The rearrangement uses TRBV29-1 and TRBJ2-3; D gene ambiguous. Trimming took off 3 bases at V and 1 base at J, with 11 bases between the two ends. The germline CDR1 and CDR2 sequences are SQVTM and ANQGSEA. CDR3 length equals 14 residues. As DNA, the CDR3 is TGCAGCGTTGATTCGGTGGTGGGCACAGATACGCAGTATTTT. This translates into CSVDSVVGTDTQYF.

Written as DNA, the CDR3 is TGTGCCAGCAGACCCAGGGGGCGGGGGAAGGAGACCCAGTACTTC. Amino acids: CASRPRGRGKETQYF. V is TRBV6-5 and J is TRBJ2-5; a possible D gene is TRBD1 (8 bases). CDR3 length: 15 amino acids. V was shortened by 6 bases and J by 5 bases, with 19 bases between the two germline ends. From germline, CDR1 is MNHEY and CDR2 SVGAGI.

This clonotype has a count of ten or more. The V call is TRBV9, the J call TRBJ2-7; D may be TRBD2 (6 bases). The ends were cut back, 4 bases at V and 5 bases at J, with 19 bases in the middle. The length of the CDR3 is 15 residues. Germline CDR1 is SGDLS and CDR2 is YYNGEE. CDR3 in DNA: TGTGCCAGCAGCCCCCCGATCGGGGGAGCGAACGAGCAGTACTTC. Its protein product is CASSPPIGGANEQYF.

Notes on this clonotype: The conserved closing phenylalanine or tryptophan is absent in this CDR3, likely reflecting a read error. The chain has TRBV7-9 and TRBJ2-7; D is perhaps TRBD2 (6 bases). Germline loops: CDR1 SEHNR, CDR2 FQNEAQ (reference sequence). This CDR3 is built from 17 residues. V gave up 6 bases and J gave up 2 bases, with 23 bases separating them. This chain's CDR3 is CASSIGGSRPITYEQYL. DNA for the CDR3: TGTGCCAGCAGTATAGGAGGGTCGCGACCTATAACCTACGAGCAGTACCTC.

The table lists this clonotype with many counts. The V and J genes are TRBV19 and TRBJ1-2, with TRBD1 identical over 7 bases. After removal of 8 bases from V and 6 bases from J, the junction contained 21 bases not matched to a gene. The CDR3 runs to 17 residues. Germline V gene sequence: CDR1 LNHDA, CDR2 SQIVND (reference sequence). CDR3 sequence (DNA): TGTGCCAGTTCCCCAGGGGGACAGACGGGGAGCAGTAATGGCTACACCTTC. It is translated as CASSPGGQTGSSNGYTF.

This clonotype has ten or more counts. The gene calls are TRBV29-1 and TRBJ2-1; D might be TRBD2 (6 bases). The V end lost 4 bases, the J end lost 6 bases, and 10 bases lay between the germline ends. Germline values: CDR1 SQVTM, CDR2 ANQGSEA. This CDR3 has 12 amino acids. The CDR3 protein is CSVVRRGNEQFF. CDR3 DNA sequence: TGCAGCGTTGTGAGGCGGGGCAATGAGCAGTTCTTC.